This T cell receptor (beta chain) was profiled in a study of T cell changes during pregnancy in multiple sclerosis (dated by TCRdb to the late 2010s). Describing the broader study: The study examined how the T cell repertoire changed over the course of pregnancy in women with multiple sclerosis.

A word on this clone: This receptor's antigen is unknown. The record has no base qualities; no much larger clone is one base away.

The method behind the library was the immunoSEQ multiplex PCR assay. Imported from immuneACCESS, the table was reduced by TCRdb to in-frame sequences with V and J called. These copies leave out some clones; in studies compared against another copy, an unresolved V gene accounts for under half, and the cause of the remainder is not known. The sample table contains about 110,000 clones; only one count was recorded for roughly nine tenths of them. Of the sample, about 1.6% is held by the ten largest clones. Here the sequenced sample was peripheral blood, taken before pregnancy. This TCR was recovered from a female donor with multiple sclerosis, enrolled in a pregnancy study.

The DNA sequence is given as TGTGCCAGCAGGATTAAGGAGGGTGAAAAACTGTTTTTT. This translates into CASRIKEGEKLFF. The receptor chain draws on TRBV2 and TRBJ1-4, with the D gene call left open. Including cysteine and phenylalanine, the CDR3 has 13 amino acids. Kept here is only the CDR3 DNA, which spans 39 bases and is read in frame from base 1. CDR1 SNHLY and CDR2 FYNNEI are derived from the germline V gene. The V and J ends are trimmed by 6 bases and 7 bases, leaving 12 bases between them.